A selection of T cell receptor beta chains follows, all from one sample in a study of CD8 T cells in Susac syndrome. MiXCR was run by TCRdb on the immunoSEQ multiplex PCR reads, yielding one entry per CDR3 protein. The sample has around 170,000 distinct CDR3 sequences, roughly 94% seen once. Sequencing used CD4+ T cells from PBMCs. The receptors originated from a human donor in good health. CDR3s include the opening cysteine and the closing phenylalanine or tryptophan.

>TRBV19
CASSTSSVSNQPQHF
>TRBV20-1
CSARNSGGQDIQYF
>TRBV28
CASSPLDRNIMKRLFF
>TRBV6-6
CASSYSGAGNSPLHF
>TRBV5-1
CASSSRWENTEAFF
>TRBV10-2
CASRDLINRGRNAGYTF
>TRBV29-1
CSVDPASGGVIDTQYF
>TRBV19
CASSISNQPQHF
>TRBV20-1
CSASPAYNEQFF
>TRBV2
CASSRVGFGREQYF
>TRBV29-1
CSVGDRSTEQYF
>TRBV18
CASSTSARVEAFF
>TRBV11-2
CASSSTSGIGNEQFF
>TRBV3-1
CASSPLWQGARDTQYF
>TRBV20-1
CSARDRGLTYEQYF
>TRBV9
CASSADGQGGQPQHF
>TRBV3-1
CASSQDLRGEQYF
>TRBV5-1
CASSLGSSGGSGTDTQYF
>TRBV12-3/TRBV12-4
CASRGQTTNEKLFF
>TRBV12-3/TRBV12-4
CASSRAQGSTDTQYF
>TRBV5-4
CASSLGNGFTEAFF
>TRBV27
CASKKTGNNQPQHF
>TRBV28
CASSTAGSEAFF
>TRBV10-3
CAIRDRALAGHEQYF
>TRBV6-2/TRBV6-3
CASSPQGRWDDIQYF
>TRBV11-3
CASSYPRTGRAYEQYF
>TRBV2
CASSPLGRERNEQFF